This record looks at one T cell receptor beta chain sequence and its context. These data are taken from a study of identical twins. The germline CDR1 and CDR2 sequences are MDHEN and SYDVKM. The CDR3 has 15 amino acids. Trimming cost V 5 bases and J 4 bases, with 14 bases left between them. A template switching step contributed a universal primer site, while unique molecular identifiers were present in the cDNA. TCRdb itself ran the 5' RACE reads through MiXCR, one entry per CDR3 protein. The table lists 700,000 or so distinct CDR3 sequences, 8.6% of them singletons. The same sample was also used in a study of yellow fever vaccine responses in identical twins.

The rearrangement uses TRBV28 and TRBJ2-2; D possibly corresponds to TRBD1 (6 bases). Material for sequencing was PBMCs. This receptor was taken from a woman aged 18-29 years in good health. The CDR3 DNA is TGTGCCAGCAGTACTACAGGGTTAGGCACCGGGGAGCTGTTTTTT. This sequence encodes CASSTTGLGTGELFF. The variable domain in full, with the rest retrieved from reference TRBV28 and TRBJ2-2, is DVKVTQSSRYLVKRTGEKVFLECVQDMDHENMFWYRQDPGLGLRLIYFSYDVKMKEKGDIPEGYSVSREKKERFSLILESASTNQTSMYLCASSTTGLGTGELFFGEGSRLTVL.